This T cell receptor beta chain was observed in a study of T cells in localized non-small cell lung cancer. Findings and limits, study-wide: The greatest T cell clonality was found in uninvolved adjacent lung (higher than in tumor).

The CDR3 extends over 15 amino acids. The ends lost 6 bases at V and 4 bases at J; junction bases unmatched: 7. Germline CDR1 SNHLY, CDR2 FYNNEI. Here immunoSEQ multiplex PCR was the method, and the copy in TCRdb shows in-frame clones only, minus some. The sample contains 25,000 to 30,000 clones, more than 85% of which appear only once. Of note for this clone: What it binds is unknown.

Sequenced material: peripheral blood, taken before any cancer treatment. The clonotype originates from a female donor aged 60 or older with stage I lung adenocarcinoma. V gene TRBV2 combines with J gene TRBJ2-3; 10 bases match TRBD2. The CDR3 bases are TGTGCCAGCAGGGAACTAGCGGGGTCGGCAGATACGCAGTATTTT. It yields the protein CASRELAGSADTQYF. Complete variable domain (other parts from reference TRBV2 and TRBJ2-3): EPEVTQTPSHQVTQMGQEVILRCVPISNHLYFYWYRQILGQKVEFLVSFYNNEISEKSEIFDDQFSVERPDGSNFTLKIRSTKLEDSAMYFCASRELAGSADTQYFGPGTRLTVL.